This entry lists 9 T cell receptor beta chains sequenced from one sample in a study of blood T cell repertoires in COVID-19. Clones were read by immunoSEQ multiplex PCR, and TCRdb kept only the in-frame ones, dropping some. This table holds about 270,000 clones, about four fifths found once. The material sequenced was peripheral blood. Receptor source: a woman aged 55-69 years with active or convalescent COVID-19.

The chain joins TRBV21-1 to TRBJ2-2; the D segment call TRBD2 is taken from the table without a DNA check. TRBV21-1 corresponds to a pseudogene. There are 16 residues in the CDR3. The CDR3 reads CASSRVAGGQNGELFF. DNA of the CDR3: TGTGCCAGCAGCAGAGTAGCGGGGGGCCAGAACGGGGAGCTGTTTTTT.

This sequence joins TRBV12-3 or TRBV12-4 and TRBJ2-5; D is undetermined. Trimming cost V 3 bases and J 8 bases, with 13 bases left between them. The CDR3 length is 13 residues. CDR3 nucleotides: TGTGCCAGCAGTTTCGCCCTTTCGGGTACCCAGTACTTC. It is translated as CASSFALSGTQYF.

V usage is TRBV18 and J usage is TRBJ2-3; possible D gene TRBD1, 5 bases. The CDR3 is 15 residues long. Per germline, CDR1 KGHSH and CDR2 LQKENI. The germline V and J ends were trimmed by 6 bases and 3 bases, with 16 bases remaining between them. The CDR3 nucleotides are TGTGCCAGCTCCCGTGCGTCAGGGTCAACAGATACGCAGTATTTT. Translating it yields CASSRASGSTDTQYF.

The chain couples TRBV6-1 to TRBJ2-7; TRBD2 might be the D (7 bases). V lost 2 bases, J lost 2 bases, and 16 bases lay in between. The CDR3 has 16 amino acids. CDR1 is MNHNS, CDR2 SASEGT, per germline. The CDR3 region is CASSESGWGGTYEQYF. The CDR3 DNA follows: TGTGCCAGCAGTGAATCAGGGTGGGGGGGCACCTACGAGCAGTACTTC.

This chain links TRBV6-1 with TRBJ2-2, with 9 bases fitting TRBD1. Germline values: CDR1 MNHNS, CDR2 SASEGT. The CDR3 has 16 amino acids. V gave up 4 bases and J gave up 3 bases; unmatched junction bases: 6. The CDR3 loop reads CASSAGQGRDTGELFF. DNA of the CDR3: TGTGCCAGCAGTGCCGGACAGGGGCGGGACACCGGGGAGCTGTTTTTT.

The rearrangement uses TRBV6-5 and TRBJ2-7; maybe TRBD2 (8 bases). Germline V lookup: CDR1 MNHEY, CDR2 SVGAGI. Trimming took 2 bases from V and 2 from J, leaving 16 bases between them. The CDR3 runs to 16 residues. CDR3 residues: CASSYTGRGRAYEQYF. The CDR3 DNA sequence: TGTGCCAGCAGTTACACCGGGAGGGGGCGAGCCTACGAGCAGTACTTC.

The CDR3 sequence is CASSLGQGVRNQPQHF. CDR3 nucleotides: TGTGCCAGCAGCTTGGGACAGGGTGTGCGCAATCAGCCCCAGCATTTT. The chain uses TRBV5-6 and TRBJ1-5; 7 nucleotides agree with TRBD1. The germline V gene has CDR1 SGHDT and CDR2 YYEEEE. The V gene end was trimmed by 0 bases and the J gene end by 2 bases; junction bases not matched to a gene: 5. This CDR3 has 16 amino acids.

The rearrangement uses TRBV27 and TRBJ2-1; a weak D match, TRBD1 (5 bases). The germline V gene encodes CDR1 MNHEY and CDR2 SMNVEV (reference sequence). V shed 3 bases and J shed 9 bases, with 9 bases lying between them. The CDR3 has 12 residues. The CDR3 DNA follows: TGTGCCAGCAGTTTCAGGGTCGGTGAGCAGTTCTTC. Amino acids: CASSFRVGEQFF.

The rearrangement links TRBV2 to TRBJ1-1; 8 nucleotides align to TRBD1. The germline CDR1 and CDR2 sequences are SNHLY and FYNNEI. This CDR3 spans 17 amino acids. V was pared by 7 bases and J by 0 bases, with 13 bases of the junction left unmatched. The CDR3 region has the DNA TGTGCCAGCAAGAGGCCGGGACAGGCGCCAATGAACACTGAAGCTTTCTTT. Translating it yields CASKRPGQAPMNTEAFF.